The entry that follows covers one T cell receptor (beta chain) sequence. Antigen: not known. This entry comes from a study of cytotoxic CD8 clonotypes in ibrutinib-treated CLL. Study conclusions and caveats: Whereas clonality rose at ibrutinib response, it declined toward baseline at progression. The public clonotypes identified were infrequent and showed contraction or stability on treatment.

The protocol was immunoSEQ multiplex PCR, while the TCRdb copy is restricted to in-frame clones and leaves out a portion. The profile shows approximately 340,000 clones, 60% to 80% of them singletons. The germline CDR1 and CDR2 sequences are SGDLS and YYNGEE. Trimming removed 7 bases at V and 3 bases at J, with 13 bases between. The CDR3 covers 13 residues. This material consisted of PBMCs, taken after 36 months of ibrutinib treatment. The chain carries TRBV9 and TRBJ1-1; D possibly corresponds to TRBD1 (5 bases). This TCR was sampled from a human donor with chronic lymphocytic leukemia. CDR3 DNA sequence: TGTGCCAGCCAAGGGGTTTTTGACACTGAAGCTTTCTTT. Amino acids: CASQGVFDTEAFF. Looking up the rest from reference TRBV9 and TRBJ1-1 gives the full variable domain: DSGVTQTPKHLITATGQRVTLRCSPRSGDLSVYWYQQSLDQGLQFLIQYYNGEERAKGNILERFSAQQFPDLHSELNLSSLELGDSALYFCASQGVFDTEAFFGQGTRLTVV.